These 2 T cell receptor beta chains were all obtained from the same sample, sequenced in a study of T cells in tumors after PD-1 blockade. Here immunoSEQ multiplex PCR was the method, and the copy in TCRdb shows in-frame clones only, minus some. The table records around 60,000 clones, just under 80% of them present only once. Sequencing used PBMCs, obtained before anti-PD-1 treatment. All receptors come from a human donor with basal cell carcinoma.

The V call is TRBV12-5, the J call TRBJ1-5; 9 bases are shared with TRBD1. V shed 4 bases and J 5 bases; nucleotides not matched to a gene: 6. The CDR3 totals 15 residues. The V gene's germline CDR1 is LGHNT and CDR2 FRNRAP. The CDR3 bases are TGTGCTAGTGGTTCGGGGACAGGGAGGGATCAGCCCCAGCATTTT. It is translated as CASGSGTGRDQPQHF.

In DNA form, the CDR3 reads TGTGCCAGCAGCCAAGAAAGGGGACAGGGGGCGCGGCGGGCAGATACGCAGTATTTT. Amino acids: CASSQERGQGARRADTQYF. The chain employs TRBV3-1 (or the pseudogene TRBV3-2) and TRBJ2-3, with TRBD1 identical over 12 bases. The CDR3 is 19 residues long. The J segment lost 4 bases and the V segment lost 0 bases, leaving 11 bases of the junction unmatched. Germline V gene lookup returns CDR1 LGHDT and CDR2 YNNKEL (reference sequence).